This T cell receptor (beta chain) was captured by sequencing in a study of cytomegalovirus exposure and HLA in healthy donors. Study conclusions and caveats: Later work showed greater clonal expansion in HLA-associated TCR beta chains than in equally common others. Common viral pathogens seemed, in a later analysis, to connect with several of the most significant clusters. Later analysis associated a missense DCLRE1C variant with TCR beta V- and J-gene trimming.

Turning to this clone: The antigen is not known.

The CDR3 is made up of 12 amino acids. Trimming removed 2 bases at V and 3 bases at J, with 5 bases between. Germline loops: CDR1 SGHNT, CDR2 YENEEA. PCR primers comprised 60 Vbeta and 13 Jbeta primers. The method was immunoSEQ multiplex PCR; TCRdb's version includes in-frame clones alone and lacks a portion of them. The data show roughly 100,000 clones, with approximately 66% seen just once and roughly 3.3% held by the top ten. The sequenced material came from PBMCs. The chain combines TRBV11-3 with TRBJ2-7; D is undetermined. This TCR was recovered from a woman aged 45-60 years in good health and CMV-seronegative. In nucleotides, the CDR3 is TGTGCCAGCAGCTTAACGAGCTACGAGCAGTACTTC. The encoded protein is CASSLTSYEQYF.